This entry is about one TCR beta chain. Its cognate antigen is unknown. This sample was taken from a study of cytomegalovirus exposure and HLA in healthy donors. The V end lost 2 bases, the J end lost 3 bases, and 5 bases lay between the germline ends. CDR3 size: 12 residues. CDR1 SGDLS and CDR2 YYNGEE come from the germline V gene. Both 60 Vbeta primers and 13 Jbeta primers went into the PCR. TCRdb's table, derived via immunoSEQ multiplex PCR, lists solely in-frame clones and lacks some. In the table there are about 190,000 clones, about 84% of which are singletons. Regarding the study as a whole: Immune exposure information available was restricted to CMV serostatus.

The sequenced sample was PBMCs. The receptor was isolated from a woman in her 30s in good health and CMV-seropositive. V is TRBV9 and J is TRBJ1-2; D is undetermined. CDR3 protein: CASSVPYYGYTF. Written as DNA, the CDR3 is TGTGCCAGCAGCGTCCCTTACTATGGCTACACCTTC.